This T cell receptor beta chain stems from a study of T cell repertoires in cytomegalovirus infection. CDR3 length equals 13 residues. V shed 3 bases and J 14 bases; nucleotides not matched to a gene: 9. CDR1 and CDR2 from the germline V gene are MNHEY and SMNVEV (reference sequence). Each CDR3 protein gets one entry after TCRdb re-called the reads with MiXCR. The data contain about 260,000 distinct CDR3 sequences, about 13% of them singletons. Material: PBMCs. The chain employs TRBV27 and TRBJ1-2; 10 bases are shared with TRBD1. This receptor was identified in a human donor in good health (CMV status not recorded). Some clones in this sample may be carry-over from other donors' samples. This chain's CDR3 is CASSLAGTGVKTF. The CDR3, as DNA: TGTGCCAGCAGTTTGGCCGGGACAGGGGTGAAAACCTTC.